A single TCR beta chain is shown here with its context. Antigen unknown. A read error may account for a junction end that differs from germline. The CDR3 length is 13 residues. Unique molecular identifiers were carried by the TCR beta cDNA libraries. One entry per CDR3 protein results from TCRdb running MiXCR on the PCR reads. The sample lists about 400,000 distinct CDR3 sequences, about a third occurring once. The record originates from a study of post-analysis software for immune sequencing data. Broader study findings: A few TRBV segments occurring more often in patients than controls included TRBV5-6, TRBV5-1 and TRBV20-1.

V is TRBV12-3 or TRBV12-4 and J is TRBJ1-2; D not certain. The sample consisted of blood. This clonotype was sampled from a girl under 18 with multiple sclerosis. The CDR3 is CVSSLAINYGYTF. DNA of the CDR3: TGTGTCAGCAGTTTAGCAATCAACTATGGCTACACCTTC.